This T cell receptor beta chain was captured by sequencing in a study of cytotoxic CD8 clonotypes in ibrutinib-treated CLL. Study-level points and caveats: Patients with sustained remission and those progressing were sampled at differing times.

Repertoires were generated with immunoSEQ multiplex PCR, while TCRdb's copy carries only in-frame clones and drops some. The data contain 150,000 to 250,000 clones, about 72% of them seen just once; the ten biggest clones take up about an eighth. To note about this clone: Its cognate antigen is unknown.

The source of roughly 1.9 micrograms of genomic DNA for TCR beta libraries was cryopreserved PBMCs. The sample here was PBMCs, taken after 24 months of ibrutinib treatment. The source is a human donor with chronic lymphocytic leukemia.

The CDR3 loop is CASSLQGNEKLFF. The CDR3 coding sequence is TGTGCCAGCAGCCTACAGGGAAATGAAAAACTGTTTTTT. The V gene is TRBV6-5, the J gene TRBJ1-4; D might be TRBD1 (6 bases). Trimming stripped 6 bases from V and 5 bases from J, with 10 bases between. From germline, CDR1 is MNHEY and CDR2 SVGAGI. This CDR3 has 13 residues.